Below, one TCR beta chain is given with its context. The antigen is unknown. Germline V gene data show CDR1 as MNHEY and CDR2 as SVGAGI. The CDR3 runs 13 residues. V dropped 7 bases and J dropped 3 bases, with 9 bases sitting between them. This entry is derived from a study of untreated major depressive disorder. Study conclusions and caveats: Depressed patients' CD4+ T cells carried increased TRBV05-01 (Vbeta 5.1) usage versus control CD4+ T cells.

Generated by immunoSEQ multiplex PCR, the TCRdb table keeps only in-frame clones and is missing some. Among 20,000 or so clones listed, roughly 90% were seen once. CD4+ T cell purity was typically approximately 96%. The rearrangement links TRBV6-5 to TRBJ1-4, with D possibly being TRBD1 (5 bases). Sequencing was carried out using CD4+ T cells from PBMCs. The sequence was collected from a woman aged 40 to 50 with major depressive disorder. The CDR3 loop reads CASIAQANEKLFF. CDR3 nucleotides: TGTGCCAGCATTGCACAGGCTAATGAAAAACTGTTTTTT.